One and the same sample provided the 9 T cell receptor beta chains below, sequenced in a study of T-cell reconstitution after alpha-beta-depleted transplantation in children. During its preparation, the TCRbeta library received unique molecular identifiers. TCRdb independently ran MiXCR on the PCR reads; one entry per CDR3 protein. The sample shows approximately 240,000 distinct CDR3 sequences, roughly a tenth of them seen only once. The source was PBMCs from the stem cell graft donor, collected from the stem cell graft. The receptors derive from a human donor who donated a stem cell graft to a child with acute lymphoblastic leukemia.

This clonotype was seen more than once but under ten times. The rearrangement uses TRBV11-1 and TRBJ2-5; D is unclear. Germline V gene data show CDR1 as SGHAT and CDR2 as FQDESV (reference sequence). This CDR3 comprises 13 residues. V dropped 0 bases and J dropped 3 bases, with 5 bases sitting between them. The CDR3 nucleotides are TGTGCCAGCAGCTTAGCCAGAGAAGAGACCCAGTACTTC. Amino acid sequence: CASSLAREETQYF.

The CDR3 DNA reads TGCAGTGCTAGAGGAGGTAGCGGGGGGGACTACGAGCAGTACTTC. Translation: CSARGGSGGDYEQYF. The V gene is TRBV20-1, the J gene TRBJ2-7; the match to TRBD2 covers 11 bases. This CDR3 contains 15 residues. Germline-derived CDR1 and CDR2 are DFQATT and SNEGSKA (reference sequence). J lost 3 bases, V lost 1 base, and 5 bases had no gene match.

The gene calls are TRBV2 and TRBJ1-1; the D is unclear. V was trimmed by 3 bases and J by 5 bases, leaving 16 bases between them. This CDR3 region has 15 residues. CDR1 is SNHLY, CDR2 FYNNEI, per germline. The DNA for the CDR3 is TGTGCCAGCAGTGAGGGTCCCCGGCGGGGAACTGAAGCTTTCTTT. Protein product: CASSEGPRRGTEAFF.

This clonotype was recorded at least ten times. The rearrangement uses TRBV5-1 and TRBJ1-2; D is perhaps TRBD1 (6 bases). Germline CDR1 SGHRS, CDR2 YFSETQ. The CDR3 totals 13 residues. With 4 bases removed from V and 4 bases from J, the gap between germline ends came to 11 bases. This CDR3 reads CASSPDSAYGYTF. The CDR3 bases are TGCGCCAGCAGCCCGGACAGTGCCTATGGCTACACCTTC.

This clonotype was found many times. The chain joins TRBV6-5 to TRBJ2-6, with D unclear. The germline CDR1 and CDR2 sequences are MNHEY and SVGAGI. The CDR3 covers 16 residues. Between the trimmed V and J ends, which lost 2 bases and 4 bases, there was a span of 12 bases. The CDR3 DNA reads as TGTGCCAGCAGTTACGTCGAGTTCTCGGGGGCCAACGTCCTGACTTTC. As protein: CASSYVEFSGANVLTF.

This clonotype was found a few times. The chain uses TRBV12-3 or TRBV12-4 and TRBJ2-5; D not resolved. The CDR3 covers 12 residues. Deletions cut 5 bases from V and 5 bases from J, with 9 bases between. DNA of the CDR3: TGTGCCAGCAGTATCTCACGTGAGACCCAGTACTTC. Amino acids: CASSISRETQYF.

This clonotype has at least ten counts. The V call is TRBV11-2, the J call TRBJ2-2, with D possibly TRBD2 on 6 matching bases. CDR3 length: 16 residues. CDR1 SGHAT and CDR2 FQNNGV come from the germline V gene. Trimming removed 5 bases from V and 2 bases from J, with 15 bases in between. The CDR3 coding sequence is TGTGCCAGCAGCCCCATAGGAGGGCCAAACACCGGGGAGCTGTTTTTT. Translation: CASSPIGGPNTGELFF.

This clonotype occurred many times. This chain links TRBV12-3 or TRBV12-4 with TRBJ1-1; 8 nucleotides agree with TRBD1. The length of the CDR3 is 16 residues. Unmatched junction bases numbered 14, after V lost 7 bases and J lost 4 bases. Here the CDR3 DNA reads TGTGCCAGCAACCTTTCGGCCGGACAGGGTATCACTGAAGCTTTCTTT. It translates to CASNLSAGQGITEAFF.

This clonotype was counted only a few times. The chain carries TRBV20-1 and TRBJ1-5; D call uncertain. CDR1 DFQATT and CDR2 SNEGSKA come from the germline V gene (reference sequence). The CDR3 is made up of 15 amino acids. Trimming removed 4 bases from V and 2 bases from J, with 15 bases in between. CDR3 region: CSATQENYGNQPQHF. The CDR3 nucleotides read TGCAGTGCTACTCAAGAAAACTATGGCAATCAGCCCCAGCATTTT.